One and the same sample provided the 9 T cell receptor beta chains below, sequenced in a study of Graves' ophthalmopathy and Graves' hyperthyroidism. The study amplified TCR beta CDR3 regions using RNA transcripts. The library came from an HTBI-primed first-round RT-PCR and a second-round multiplex PCR. Via MiXCR, TCRdb re-called the multiplex PCR reads, giving one row per CDR3 protein. Among under 350,000 distinct CDR3 sequences listed, about a sixth were seen once. Sequencing was done on a sample of peripheral blood. Every receptor here comes from an adult man with Graves' ophthalmopathy.

This clonotype was detected ten times or more. The chain joins TRBV11-2 to TRBJ1-2; D not certain. Trimming removed 5 bases from V and 2 bases from J, with 9 bases in between. CDR3 length: 13 amino acids. CDR1 is SGHAT and CDR2 is FQNNGV in the germline V gene. DNA for the CDR3: TGTGCCAGCAGCCCTGGACTAAACTATGGCTACACCTTC. It translates to CASSPGLNYGYTF.

This clonotype was recorded many times. The chain employs TRBV19 and TRBJ1-5, with TRBD1 matching over 11 bases. V shed 8 bases, J shed 4 bases, and the junction held 4 bases outside the gene matches. The CDR3 totals 14 residues. Germline CDR1 is LNHDA and CDR2 is SQIVND (reference sequence). In nucleotides, the CDR3 is TGTGCCAGTGGACAGGGGGCCGGGAATCAGCCCCAGCATTTT. Translating gives CASGQGAGNQPQHF.

This clonotype has just a few counts. The chain uses TRBV12-3 or TRBV12-4 and TRBJ1-1, with 7 bases aligning to TRBD1. This CDR3 is built from 14 residues. The V gene end was trimmed by 7 bases and the J gene end by 0 bases; junction bases not matched to a gene: 5. The CDR3 sequence: CASTLGQLNTEAFF. CDR3 DNA: TGTGCCAGCACCTTGGGACAGTTGAACACTGAAGCTTTCTTT.

The table lists this clonotype with many counts. This chain joins TRBV7-8 and TRBJ2-5, with D uncertain. Looked up from germline, CDR1 is SGHVS and CDR2 is FQNEAQ. Trimming stripped 3 bases from V and 2 bases from J, with 10 bases between. This CDR3 has 14 residues. CDR3 nucleotides: TGTGCCAGCAGCTTTCTGAACAATCAAGAGACCCAGTACTTC. Protein sequence: CASSFLNNQETQYF.

This clonotype was seen repeatedly, ten times or more. The chain links TRBV27 to TRBJ2-7; 10 bases agree with TRBD1. CDR3 length equals 15 residues. The trim removed 6 bases at V and 5 bases at J, leaving 10 bases unmatched. Germline CDR1 is MNHEY and CDR2 is SMNVEV (reference sequence). The CDR3 loop is CASSPSQTGGNEQYF. The CDR3 DNA reads TGTGCCAGCAGCCCGAGCCAGACAGGGGGCAACGAGCAGTACTTC.

This clonotype came up many times. The rearrangement joins TRBV7-8 to TRBJ2-5; 8 bases are a match to TRBD2. Germline CDR1 reads SGHVS; CDR2 reads FQNEAQ. The V segment lost 5 bases and the J segment 4 bases; nucleotides outside the gene matches: 12. This CDR3 region has 16 residues. This chain's CDR3 is CASSPRTGGVVETQYF. The CDR3 nucleotides are TGTGCCAGCAGCCCCAGGACGGGAGGGGTTGTAGAGACCCAGTACTTC.

This clonotype was counted many times. The chain is built from TRBV4-2 and TRBJ1-2, with D hard to call. Per germline, CDR1 LGHNA and CDR2 YNFKEQ. Trimming removed 4 bases at V and 8 bases at J, with 20 bases between. The CDR3 contains 15 residues. This CDR3 is CASSPETPTSSGYTF. CDR3 sequence (DNA): TGTGCCAGCAGCCCCGAAACACCTACCTCTAGCGGCTACACCTTC.

This clonotype was seen repeatedly, ten times or more. The chain joins TRBV12-3 or TRBV12-4 to TRBJ2-7; TRBD2 matches 8 bases. Trimming cost V 5 bases and J 1 base; bases outside gene matches: 4. CDR3 length: 14 residues. DNA of the CDR3: TGTGCCAGCAGTGCGGGGGGCCGGTCCTACGAGCAGTACTTC. Residues: CASSAGGRSYEQYF.

This clonotype has at least ten counts. The gene calls are TRBV24-1 and TRBJ2-7; tentatively, D is TRBD1 (6 bases). Germline V CDR1 and CDR2: KGHDR, SFDVKD. The CDR3 consists of 13 residues. Trimming shortened V by 7 bases and J by 7 bases, and 16 bases separated the two germline ends. The DNA of the CDR3 is TGTGCCACCAGGCCCGCAACAGGGCTTGAGCAGTACTTC. Residues: CATRPATGLEQYF.